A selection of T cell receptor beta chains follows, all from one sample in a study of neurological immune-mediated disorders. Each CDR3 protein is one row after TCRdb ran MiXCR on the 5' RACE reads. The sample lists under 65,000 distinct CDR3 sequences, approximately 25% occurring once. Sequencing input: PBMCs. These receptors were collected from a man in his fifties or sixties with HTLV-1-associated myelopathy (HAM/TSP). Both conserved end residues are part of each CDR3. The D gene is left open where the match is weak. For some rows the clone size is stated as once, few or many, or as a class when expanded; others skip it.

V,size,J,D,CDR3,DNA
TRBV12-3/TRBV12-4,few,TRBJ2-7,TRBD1,CASSDRVRGYEQYF,TGTGCCAGCAGCGACAGGGTAAGGGGCTACGAGCAGTACTTC
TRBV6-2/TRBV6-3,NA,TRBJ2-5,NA,CASSYLETQYF,TGTGCCAGCAGTTACTTGGAGACCCAGTACTTC
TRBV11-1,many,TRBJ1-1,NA,CASSLYNVNTEAFF,TGTGCCAGCAGCTTATATAACGTCAACACTGAAGCTTTCTTT
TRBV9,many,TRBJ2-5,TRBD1,CASSVGESGGREETQYF,TGTGCCAGCAGCGTAGGGGAATCAGGGGGCCGCGAGGAGACCCAGTACTTC
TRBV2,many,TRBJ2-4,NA,CASSNRPSTARSNIQYF,TGTGCCAGCAGTAACAGGCCTTCGACAGCCCGCTCTAACATTCAGTACTTC
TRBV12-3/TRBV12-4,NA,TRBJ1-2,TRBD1,CASSPGQVGGYTF,TGTGCCAGCAGCCCCGGACAGGTGGGTGGCTACACCTTC
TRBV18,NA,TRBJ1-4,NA,CASSPPLLKKLFF,TGTGCCAGCTCACCACCTTTATTAAAAAAACTGTTTTTT
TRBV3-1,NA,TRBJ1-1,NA,CASSHEGRTEAFF,TGTGCCAGCAGCCACGAGGGTCGGACTGAAGCTTTCTTT
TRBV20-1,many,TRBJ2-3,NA,CSARAAGGSSTDTQYF,TGCAGTGCTAGAGCGGCGGGCGGCTCTAGCACAGATACGCAGTATTTT
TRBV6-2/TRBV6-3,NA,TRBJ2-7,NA,CASSLPLAIAYEQYF,TGTGCCAGCAGCCTACCTCTCGCGATAGCCTACGAGCAGTACTTC
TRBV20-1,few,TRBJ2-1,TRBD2,CSATGRAGHSSNEQFF,TGCAGTGCTACCGGGAGGGCCGGCCATTCCTCGAATGAGCAGTTCTTC
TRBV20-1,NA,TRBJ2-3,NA,CSAPGTLYTDTQYF,TGCAGTGCACCCGGGACTTTGTACACAGATACGCAGTATTTT
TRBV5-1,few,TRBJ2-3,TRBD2,CASSPSGSTDTQYF,TGCGCCAGCAGCCCTAGCGGGAGCACAGATACGCAGTATTTT
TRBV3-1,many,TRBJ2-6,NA,CASSQPGGANVLTF,TGTGCCAGCAGCCAGCCCGGTGGGGCCAACGTCCTGACTTTC
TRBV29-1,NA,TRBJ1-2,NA,CSVEEGRNANYGYTF,TGCAGCGTTGAAGAAGGGAGAAATGCTAACTATGGCTACACCTTC
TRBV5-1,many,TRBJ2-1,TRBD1,CASRDHRGLDNEQFF,TGCGCCAGCAGGGACCACAGGGGGCTTGACAATGAGCAGTTCTTC
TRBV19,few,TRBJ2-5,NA,CASSIQGKETQYF,TGTGCCAGTAGTATACAGGGAAAAGAGACCCAGTACTTC